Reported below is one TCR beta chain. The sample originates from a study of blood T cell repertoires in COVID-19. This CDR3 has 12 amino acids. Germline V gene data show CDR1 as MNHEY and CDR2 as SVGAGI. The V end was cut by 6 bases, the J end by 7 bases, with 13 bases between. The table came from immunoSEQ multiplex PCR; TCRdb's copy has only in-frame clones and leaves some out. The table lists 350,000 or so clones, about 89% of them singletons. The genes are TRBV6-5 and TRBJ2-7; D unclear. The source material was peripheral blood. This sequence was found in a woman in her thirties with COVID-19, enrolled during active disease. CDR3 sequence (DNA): TGTGCCAGCAGCCCCTCGGGTTGGGAGCAGTACTTC. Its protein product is CASSPSGWEQYF.